The 30 T cell receptor beta chains below all came from one sample that was sequenced in a study of control samples from healthy donors and cancer patients. Using immunoSEQ multiplex PCR, the repertoire was profiled, and TCRdb retains in-frame clones only, with some absent. Here the sample spans some 210,000 clones, approximately 91% being singletons. Sequenced: blood. These receptors were obtained from a man aged 30 to 39 in good health.

This clone was counted between two and nine times. This CDR3 is also generated by other DNA sequences in the sample. The chain recombines TRBV4-1 with TRBJ1-4; 9 nucleotides agree with TRBD1. Germline values: CDR1 MGHRA, CDR2 YSYEKL. The length of the CDR3 is 14 residues. V shed 4 bases and J 7 bases; nucleotides not matched to a gene: 4. CDR3 residues: CASSPGQGREKLFF. For the CDR3, the DNA is TGCGCCAGCAGCCCGGGACAGGGTCGTGAAAAACTGTTTTTT.

CDR3: CASSSGHPKTELFF. CDR3 coding DNA: TGCGCCAGCAGCTCGGGACACCCTAAGACTGAGCTGTTTTTT. The J gene is TRBJ2-2, the V gene TRBV5-1; D might be TRBD1 (6 bases). The V end lost 3 bases, the J end lost 11 bases, and 17 bases lay between the germline ends. This CDR3 is 14 amino acids long. Germline V gene data show CDR1 as SGHRS and CDR2 as YFSETQ.

This rearrangement joins TRBV11-2 to TRBJ2-4; maybe TRBD1 (6 bases). Germline V lookup: CDR1 SGHAT, CDR2 FQNNGV. Trimming removed 5 bases from V and 0 bases from J, with 14 bases in between. This CDR3 contains 16 residues. The CDR3 spells CASSLGQTVAKNIQYF. The DNA for the CDR3 is TGTGCCAGCAGCCTAGGACAGACCGTAGCCAAAAACATTCAGTACTTC.

The chain combines TRBV7-9 with TRBJ2-2; TRBD1 aligns across 9 bases. Germline V lookup: CDR1 SEHNR, CDR2 FQNEAQ (reference sequence). CDR3 length: 17 amino acids. V was clipped by 5 bases and J by 2 bases; unmatched bases: 9. The CDR3 loop reads CASSPWKTGGNTGELFF. The CDR3 region has the DNA TGTGCCAGCAGCCCATGGAAGACAGGGGGAAACACCGGGGAGCTGTTTTTT.

The chain recombines TRBV27 with TRBJ1-2, with TRBD1 as a possible D gene (5 bases). There are 13 residues in the CDR3. Trimming cost V 6 bases and J 4 bases, with 12 bases left between them. CDR1 and CDR2 (germline): MNHEY, SMNVEV (reference sequence). CDR3 in amino acids: CASRETELYGYTF. For the CDR3, the DNA is TGTGCCAGCAGAGAGACAGAGCTCTATGGCTACACCTTC.

V usage is TRBV19 and J usage is TRBJ1-5; D perhaps matches TRBD1 (6 bases). CDR1 is LNHDA and CDR2 is SQIVND in the germline V gene (reference sequence). The length of the CDR3 is 16 residues. V gave up 3 bases and J gave up 6 bases, with 18 bases separating them. CDR3 amino acids: CASSIGGGGGGQPQHF. The DNA of the CDR3 is TGTGCCAGTAGTATCGGGGGGGGCGGGGGCGGTCAGCCCCAGCATTTT.

The J gene is TRBJ2-7, the V gene TRBV15, with D tentatively TRBD2 (5 bases). The CDR3 runs 15 residues. Trimming removed 6 bases from V and 0 bases from J, with 15 bases in between. In germline, CDR1 is LNHNV, CDR2 YYDKDF (reference sequence). The CDR3 region has the DNA TGTGCCACCAGGGCGGGCCAGGTCCACTCCTACGAGCAGTACTTC. Protein product: CATRAGQVHSYEQYF.

The chain links TRBV12-3 or TRBV12-4 to TRBJ2-5, with unresolved D. Trimming took off 1 base at V and 7 bases at J, with 7 bases between the two ends. This CDR3 is 12 amino acids long. In nucleotides, the CDR3 is TGTGCCAGCAGTTTAGGTGGCGGGACCCAGTACTTC. This gives the protein CASSLGGGTQYF.

This clone has more than one count but fewer than ten. The chain couples TRBV2 to TRBJ2-1, with TRBD2 matching 12 bases. With V trimmed by 6 bases and J by 1 base, 10 bases remained unmatched. Germline values: CDR1 SNHLY, CDR2 FYNNEI. The CDR3 loop spans 18 amino acids. CDR3 loop: CASRDLAGGHWSYNEQFF. The CDR3 coding sequence is TGTGCCAGCAGGGACCTAGCGGGGGGGCATTGGTCCTACAATGAGCAGTTCTTC.

This clone was seen once. V and J are TRBV6-5 and TRBJ2-4; the match to TRBD1 covers 10 bases. This CDR3 spans 14 amino acids. Germline CDR1 MNHEY, CDR2 SVGAGI. After removal of 6 bases from V and 6 bases from J, the junction contained 5 bases not matched to a gene. The DNA of the CDR3 is TGTGCCAGCAGCCCCAGACAGGGGGCAAACATTCAGTACTTC. It translates to CASSPRQGANIQYF.

The gene calls are TRBV2 and TRBJ1-3; D is possibly TRBD1 (6 bases). V lost 7 bases and J 2 bases, leaving 12 bases between the germline ends. CDR1 is SNHLY and CDR2 is FYNNEI in the germline V gene. The CDR3 spans 14 residues. As DNA, the CDR3 is TGTGCCAGCAAAAGGACAGAACCTGGAAACACCATATATTTT. Translating gives CASKRTEPGNTIYF.

CDR3 in amino acids: CASSDASQPQHF. CDR3 coding DNA: TGTGCCAGCAGTGATGCTTCCCAGCCCCAGCATTTT. The J gene is TRBJ1-5, the V gene TRBV25-1; the D is unclear. The germline gives CDR1 MGHDK, CDR2 SYGVNS. V gave up 3 bases and J gave up 7 bases, with 7 bases separating them. The CDR3 length is 12 residues. Looking up the rest from reference TRBV25-1 and TRBJ1-5 gives the full variable domain: EADIYQTPRYLVIGTGKKITLECSQTMGHDKMYWYQQDPGMELHLIHYSYGVNSTEKGDLSSESTVSRIRTEHFPLTLESARPSHTSQYLCASSDASQPQHFGDGTRLSIL.

The V call is TRBV5-4, the J call TRBJ2-1; 7 bases agree with TRBD2. CDR1 is SGHNT and CDR2 is YYREEE in the germline V gene (reference sequence). This CDR3 is 15 amino acids long. The junction had 6 bases not matched to a gene; V was cut back by 0 bases and J by 6 bases. The CDR3 nucleotides read TGTGCCAGCAGCTTGGGGGGGAGGGTTTTCAATGAGCAGTTCTTC. Translation gives CASSLGGRVFNEQFF.

This chain joins TRBV6-1 and TRBJ1-6; TRBD1 agrees at 7 bases. The CDR3 loop spans 17 amino acids. CDR1 MNHNS and CDR2 SASEGT come from the germline V gene. With V trimmed by 3 bases and J by 1 base, 6 bases remained unmatched. The DNA for the CDR3 is TGTGCCAGCAGTGACCCACAGGGGACGTCCTATAATTCACCCCTCCACTTT. Protein: CASSDPQGTSYNSPLHF.

The chain carries TRBV27 and TRBJ1-6; D gene ambiguous. CDR1 and CDR2 from the germline V gene are MNHEY and SMNVEV (reference sequence). V was pared by 2 bases and J by 10 bases, with 6 bases between. The CDR3 runs 12 residues. For the CDR3, the DNA is TGTGCCAGCAGTTTAATAGGGTCACCCCTCCACTTT. This translates into CASSLIGSPLHF.

V gene TRBV4-1 combines with J gene TRBJ1-4, with D possibly being TRBD1 (6 bases). Germline V gene sequence: CDR1 MGHRA, CDR2 YSYEKL. V dropped 4 bases and J dropped 8 bases, with 20 bases sitting between them. The CDR3 is 16 residues long. Here the CDR3 reads CASSPSVGRGREKLFF. The DNA of the CDR3 is TGCGCCAGCAGCCCGAGTGTTGGCAGGGGAAGGGAAAAACTGTTTTTT.

V usage is TRBV7-2 and J usage is TRBJ1-3; 7 nucleotides align to TRBD1. The CDR3 is 15 amino acids. V was pared by 5 bases and J by 2 bases, with 6 bases of the junction left unmatched. Germline V gene data show CDR1 as SGHTA and CDR2 as FQGNSA. Written as DNA, the CDR3 is TGTGCCAGCAGCCAACAGGGGTTCACTGGAAACACCATATATTTT. It encodes CASSQQGFTGNTIYF.

This clone was counted a single time. This sequence joins TRBV30 and TRBJ2-7; D gene uncertain. CDR1 is GTSNPN, CDR2 SVGIG, per germline (reference sequence). Trimming cost V 3 bases and J 0 bases, with 12 bases left between them. CDR3 length equals 14 residues. The CDR3 is CAWRSGYSSYEQYF. The CDR3 DNA sequence: TGTGCCTGGAGGAGTGGTTACAGCTCCTACGAGCAGTACTTC.

A few counts support this clone. As DNA, the CDR3 is TGTGCCAGTAGTATTGTAGGGACCGCTGGCGAGCAGTACTTC. Translated, it gives CASSIVGTAGEQYF. The chain couples TRBV19 to TRBJ2-7; either TRBD1 or TRBD2 may fit D (5 bases each). Germline assignment: CDR1 LNHDA and CDR2 SQIVND (reference sequence). The germline V and J ends were trimmed by 3 bases and 6 bases, with 15 bases remaining between them. The CDR3 has 14 residues.

V gene TRBV6-6 combines with J gene TRBJ1-2; maybe TRBD1 (6 bases). V lost 6 bases to trimming and J lost 5 bases, with 28 bases between them. Germline lookup yields CDR1 MNHNY and CDR2 SVGAGI (reference sequence). The CDR3 has 18 amino acids. CDR3 sequence (DNA): TGTGCCAGCAGCCGACAACCGGGACAAGGCCCGGTGGGGTATGGCTACACCTTC. Its translation: CASSRQPGQGPVGYGYTF.

This sequence joins TRBV19 and TRBJ1-2; 9 bases map to TRBD1. This CDR3 spans 13 amino acids. The V gene end was trimmed by 9 bases and the J gene end by 6 bases; junction bases not matched to a gene: 8. Germline V gene lookup returns CDR1 LNHDA and CDR2 SQIVND (reference sequence). CDR3 in amino acids: CASGRGQGHGYTF. The CDR3 DNA follows: TGTGCCAGCGGAAGGGGACAGGGCCATGGCTACACCTTC.

J is TRBJ1-3 and V is TRBV30; D not certain. V lost 5 bases to trimming and J lost 0 bases, with 14 bases between them. Germline V gene lookup returns CDR1 GTSNPN and CDR2 SVGIG (reference sequence). The length of the CDR3 is 15 residues. The CDR3 DNA reads as TGTGCCTGGGCCGCGGACGCCAGCTCTGGAAACACCATATATTTT. It translates to CAWAADASSGNTIYF. Full variable domain (outside the CDR3, taken from reference TRBV30 and TRBJ1-3): SQTIHQWPATLVQPVGSPLSLECTVEGTSNPNLYWYRQAAGRGLQLLFYSVGIGQISSEVPQNLSASRPQDRQFILSSKKLLLSDSGFYLCAWAADASSGNTIYFGEGSWLTVV.

V gene TRBV2 combines with J gene TRBJ1-1; unclear D gene. This CDR3 comprises 13 residues. V lost 5 bases and J 2 bases, leaving 9 bases between the germline ends. CDR1 is SNHLY and CDR2 is FYNNEI in the germline V gene. Written as DNA, the CDR3 is TGTGCCAGCAGTAGGACTCTTAACACTGAAGCTTTCTTT. As protein: CASSRTLNTEAFF.

This clone was counted once. The chain carries TRBV29-1 and TRBJ2-2; 11 nucleotides agree with TRBD1. CDR3 length equals 14 residues. V trimming: 4 bases; J trimming: 6 bases; junction bases outside the gene matches: 4. Germline V gene lookup returns CDR1 SQVTM and CDR2 ANQGSEA. The DNA for the CDR3 is TGCAGCGTTGGGACAGGGGGCAGTGCCGGGGAGCTGTTTTTT. It specifies CSVGTGGSAGELFF.

V and J are TRBV3-1 (or the pseudogene TRBV3-2) and TRBJ2-2; D call uncertain. The germline gives CDR1 LGHDT, CDR2 YNNKEL (reference sequence). The CDR3 totals 14 residues. With 4 bases removed from V and 3 bases from J, the gap between germline ends came to 9 bases. The CDR3 nucleotides are TGTGCCAGCAGCCGGGGTTGGGACACCGGGGAGCTGTTTTTT. The encoded protein is CASSRGWDTGELFF.

The V call is TRBV27, the J call TRBJ1-1; 8 nucleotides align to TRBD1. CDR1 is MNHEY, CDR2 SMNVEV, per germline (reference sequence). The CDR3 has 16 amino acids. J lost 4 bases, V lost 5 bases, and 12 bases had no gene match. CDR3 nucleotide sequence: TGTGCCAGCAGTCCTCTCCCCAGGGGGCCTGGCACTGAAGCTTTCTTT. It yields the protein CASSPLPRGPGTEAFF.

V usage is TRBV2 and J usage is TRBJ2-3; TRBD1 aligns across 11 bases. The CDR3 is 16 residues long. Germline V gene data show CDR1 as SNHLY and CDR2 as FYNNEI. V trimming: 5 bases; J trimming: 6 bases; junction bases outside the gene matches: 10. The CDR3 sequence: CASSIEDRGLGDTQYF. In nucleotides, the CDR3 is TGTGCCAGCAGTATCGAGGACAGGGGGCTAGGGGATACGCAGTATTTT.

This rearrangement joins TRBV30 to TRBJ1-5; D is uncertain. This CDR3 has 13 amino acids. Trimming took 0 bases from V and 6 from J, leaving 9 bases between them. Germline V gene sequence: CDR1 GTSNPN, CDR2 SVGIG (reference sequence). The CDR3 nucleotides read TGTGCCTGGAGTGTATTGGGGAGTCAGCCCCAGCATTTT. It yields the protein CAWSVLGSQPQHF. Full variable domain (outside the CDR3, taken from reference TRBV30 and TRBJ1-5): SQTIHQWPATLVQPVGSPLSLECTVEGTSNPNLYWYRQAAGRGLQLLFYSVGIGQISSEVPQNLSASRPQDRQFILSSKKLLLSDSGFYLCAWSVLGSQPQHFGDGTRLSIL.

This chain uses TRBV6-4 with TRBJ1-1, with D uncertain. The CDR3 length is 14 residues. The V gene lost 9 bases and the J gene lost 0 bases, with 14 bases spanning the gap. Germline values: CDR1 MRHNA, CDR2 SNTAGT. CDR3 DNA sequence: TGTGCCAGGGCGGCCGAAACCATGAACACTGAAGCTTTCTTT. Its translation is CARAAETMNTEAFF.

This sequence joins TRBV15 and TRBJ2-3, with D hard to call. CDR3 length: 16 residues. Trimming removed 0 bases at V and 0 bases at J, with 10 bases between. Germline CDR1 is LNHNV and CDR2 is YYDKDF (reference sequence). The CDR3 protein is CATSRDGQDSTDTQYF. The CDR3 DNA sequence: TGTGCCACCAGCAGAGATGGCCAGGACAGCACAGATACGCAGTATTTT.